What follows is one T cell receptor (beta chain) and its context. The antigen remains undetermined. Indicated time point: baseline, week 1 (first vaccination visit). Treatment in this sample: pre-vaccination baseline after standard-of-care therapy. The assay was immunoSEQ multiplex PCR, and TCRdb's table has in-frame clones only and misses some. The table lists some 59,000 clones, approximately 80% of them singletons. The data were obtained in a study of a mutant IDH1 vaccine in newly diagnosed glioma. Background on the study: An approximately 62% male, approximately 38% female split and a mean age of 40.4 years characterized treated patients. Most had both radiotherapy and temozolomide beforehand; others had only one.

Study-level findings and limits: Vaccine-induced immune responses were detected in 85% to 95% of patients.

J lost 5 bases, V lost 3 bases, and 25 bases had no gene match. CDR1 is MDHEN, CDR2 SYDVKM, per germline. The CDR3 length is 20 residues. J is TRBJ2-7 and V is TRBV28; 7 positions match TRBD1. Sequencing was performed on PBMCs, taken from a glioma patient treated with radiotherapy, temozolomide or both. This clonotype was obtained from a man aged 18-30 years with glioma. The CDR3 loop reads CASSLFEGDRAIRVRDEQYF. The CDR3 nucleotides read TGTGCCAGCAGTTTGTTCGAGGGAGACAGGGCGATTAGGGTTCGAGACGAGCAGTACTTC.